This T cell receptor beta chain was sequenced in a study of blood T cell repertoires in COVID-19. About the study: Acute-phase and convalescent COVID-19 samples originated in the United States, Italy and Spain. T cells, B-cell-depleted T cells, or PBMCs supplied cDNA or gDNA.

This clone was counted ten times or more. Original methodology: Amplified reference gene primers provided the basis for estimating nucleated cell counts. Generated by immunoSEQ multiplex PCR, the TCRdb table keeps only in-frame clones and is missing some. The V and J calls and clone size come from that table; D and trimming were worked out from the DNA. The table includes about 320,000 clones, 80% to 90% detected once. For recovered donors of Cohort 3, there were two negative PCRs, clearance, or symptom resolution. The germline V gene has CDR1 MNHEY and CDR2 SMNVEV (reference sequence). Germline trimming cut 5 bases from V and 1 base from J; bases unmatched to any gene: 3. CDR3 size: 15 residues.

The sequenced sample consisted of PBMCs or T cells enriched from blood (not recorded which). This TCR was sampled from a young man who had recovered from COVID-19. The chain couples TRBV27 to TRBJ1-4; 8 bases line up with TRBD1. CDR3 sequence: CASSRDRGTNEKLFF. As DNA, the CDR3 is TGTGCCAGCAGTCGCGACAGGGGAACTAATGAAAAACTGTTTTTT.